These 18 T cell receptor beta chains share one sample of origin, sequenced in a study of graft-versus-host responses after intestinal transplantation. Sequenced by immunoSEQ multiplex PCR; TCRdb stores in-frame clones only, minus some. The sample lists about 18,000 clones; around 77% were seen once. Intraepithelial plus lamina propria lymphocytes were released by processing graft tissue. Sequencing used ileum tissue, obtained about 430 days after intestinal transplant. The receptor source for this set is a human patient who received an intestinal transplant, so some T cells may come from the graft donor.

The chain employs TRBV4-2 and TRBJ2-3; the D gene is possibly TRBD2 (6 bases). This CDR3 has 16 amino acids. CDR1 and CDR2 (germline): LGHNA, YNFKEQ. The ends were cut back, 0 bases at V and 2 bases at J, with 12 bases in the middle. The CDR3 is CASSQDTEGPTDTQYF. The CDR3, as DNA: TGTGCCAGCAGCCAAGACACGGAGGGGCCCACAGATACGCAGTATTTT.

This clone was detected a few times. V is TRBV19 and J is TRBJ1-1; D ambiguous. The CDR3 loop spans 13 amino acids. Per germline, CDR1 LNHDA and CDR2 SQIVND (reference sequence). V was clipped by 2 bases and J by 1 base, with 5 bases between them. The CDR3 bases are TGTGCCAGTAGTATAAGCCAGAACACTGAAGCTTTCTTT. It codes for CASSISQNTEAFF.

The chain links TRBV12-5 to TRBJ2-1; no reliable D call. V lost 4 bases, J lost 6 bases, and 13 bases lay in between. Germline CDR1 reads LGHNT; CDR2 reads FRNRAP. This CDR3 contains 14 residues. Written as DNA, the CDR3 is TGTGCTAGTGGTTCCGGTGACGGTCTCAATGAGCAGTTCTTC. It encodes CASGSGDGLNEQFF.

The rearrangement joins TRBV7-8 to TRBJ2-5; 9 bases map to TRBD2. V trimming: 5 bases; J trimming: 11 bases; junction bases outside the gene matches: 15. This CDR3 comprises 15 residues. Germline V gene data show CDR1 as SGHVS and CDR2 as FQNEAQ. The CDR3 spells CASSPASGTGREQYF. The CDR3 DNA follows: TGTGCCAGCAGCCCTGCTAGCGGGACTGGTCGGGAGCAGTACTTC.

CDR3 in DNA: TGTGCCACCCCTCCCCGGGCGGGGGGTTACACAGATACGCAGTATTTT. Translation: CATPPRAGGYTDTQYF. The chain uses TRBV2 and TRBJ2-3; TRBD2 matches at 8 bases. The CDR3 loop spans 16 amino acids. In germline, CDR1 is SNHLY, CDR2 FYNNEI. V lost 10 bases, J lost 2 bases, and 14 bases stayed unmatched.

The chain has TRBV7-2 and TRBJ1-5; possible D gene TRBD1, 6 bases. From germline, CDR1 is SGHTA and CDR2 FQGNSA. The length of the CDR3 is 14 residues. Trimming took off 7 bases at V and 7 bases at J, with 17 bases between the two ends. Here the CDR3 DNA reads TGTGCCAGCACCCCCTCACTGGGGGGCCAGCCCCAGCATTTT. Translation: CASTPSLGGQPQHF. Using reference TRBV7-2 and TRBJ1-5 for the parts outside the CDR3, the full variable domain is GAGVSQSPSNKVTEKGKDVELRCDPISGHTALYWYRQSLGQGLEFLIYFQGNSAPDKSGLPSDRFSAERTGGSVSTLTIQRTQQEDSAVYLCASTPSLGGQPQHFGDGTRLSIL.

V usage is TRBV7-9 and J usage is TRBJ2-7, with D tentatively TRBD1 or TRBD2 (6 bases each). CDR3 size: 12 residues. The germline gives CDR1 SEHNR, CDR2 FQNEAQ (reference sequence). V lost 4 bases, J lost 6 bases, and 10 bases lay in between. The CDR3: CASSSKGGEQYF. Written as DNA, the CDR3 is TGTGCCAGCAGCTCGAAGGGGGGCGAGCAGTACTTC.

CDR3 sequence: CSVERGGTDTQYF. CDR3 DNA sequence: TGCAGCGTTGAGCGGGGGGGCACAGATACGCAGTATTTT. The chain recombines TRBV29-1 with TRBJ2-3; 8 nucleotides match TRBD2. This CDR3 comprises 13 residues. V lost 3 bases to trimming and J lost 1 base; unmatched junction nucleotides: 0. CDR1 is SQVTM and CDR2 is ANQGSEA in the germline V gene.

The CDR3 DNA reads TGTGCCACCAGCACCCGGGGCGGCTACGAGCAGTACTTC. Amino acid sequence: CATSTRGGYEQYF. This chain connects TRBV15 to TRBJ2-7; D might be TRBD1 or TRBD2, each matching 5 bases. The CDR3 sequence is 13 residues long. Germline CDR1 LNHNV, CDR2 YYDKDF (reference sequence). V was pared by 4 bases and J by 3 bases, with 10 bases between.

This clone has only a few counts. The V gene is TRBV6-6, the J gene TRBJ2-7, with D possibly matching TRBD2 (6 bases). Germline assignment: CDR1 MNHNY and CDR2 SVGAGI (reference sequence). V was shortened by 2 bases and J by 0 bases, with 11 bases between the two germline ends. The CDR3 has 15 amino acids. CDR3 coding DNA: TGTGCCAGCAGTTACCCCCGGGGGACCTCCTACGAGCAGTACTTC. Translation gives CASSYPRGTSYEQYF.

CDR3 nucleotide sequence: TGTGCCAGCAGCCAGGAGCGGGGGTACGAGCAGTACTTC. Translation gives CASSQERGYEQYF. The chain carries TRBV14 and TRBJ2-7, with 8 nucleotides matching TRBD2. V lost 3 bases and J lost 4; bases outside the gene matches: 2. Germline V lookup: CDR1 SGHDN, CDR2 FVKESK. This CDR3 is built from 13 residues. Full variable domain (rest looked up from reference TRBV14 and TRBJ2-7): EAGVTQFPSHSVIEKGQTVTLRCDPISGHDNLYWYRRVMGKEIKFLLHFVKESKQDESGMPNNRFLAERTGGTYSTLKVQPAELEDSGVYFCASSQERGYEQYFGPGTRLTVT.

The rearrangement joins TRBV9 to TRBJ2-7, with TRBD2 matching 7 bases. This CDR3 spans 14 amino acids. Per germline, CDR1 SGDLS and CDR2 YYNGEE. The V gene end was trimmed by 0 bases and the J gene end by 5 bases; junction bases not matched to a gene: 5. The CDR3: CASSVGGGGNEQYF. The CDR3 nucleotides are TGTGCCAGCAGCGTAGGGGGGGGAGGGAACGAGCAGTACTTC.

The CDR3 here is CASSRTSGGTDTQYF. As DNA, the CDR3 is TGTGCCAGTAGCCGTACTAGCGGGGGCACAGATACGCAGTATTTT. The chain recombines TRBV19 with TRBJ2-3, with 10 nucleotides matching TRBD2. J was trimmed by 1 base and V by 6 bases; bases with no gene match: 4. Germline values: CDR1 LNHDA, CDR2 SQIVND (reference sequence). The CDR3 runs 15 residues.

The chain combines TRBV7-3 with TRBJ2-3; D is tentatively TRBD1 or TRBD2 (5 bases each). This CDR3 has 15 amino acids. Germline CDR1 reads SGHTA; CDR2 reads FQGTGA. V lost 6 bases to trimming and J lost 1 base, with 14 bases between them. The CDR3 loop reads CASRGRRGGTDTQYF. The CDR3 DNA is TGTGCCAGCAGGGGGCGTAGGGGAGGCACAGATACGCAGTATTTT.

This clone counts as medium-sized. The V gene is TRBV6-6, the J gene TRBJ2-2, with TRBD2 matching over 7 bases. Losses at the gene ends were 7 bases for V and 3 bases for J; bases not matched to a gene: 8. Germline CDR1 MNHNY, CDR2 SVGAGI (reference sequence). The CDR3 is made up of 15 amino acids. As DNA, the CDR3 is TGTGCCAGCACGAGATTTGGGGGGGACACCGGGGAGCTGTTTTTT. Translating it yields CASTRFGGDTGELFF.

This chain links TRBV15 with TRBJ1-2; unclear D gene. With 3 bases removed from V and 5 bases from J, the gap between germline ends came to 16 bases. In germline, CDR1 is LNHNV, CDR2 YYDKDF (reference sequence). The CDR3 is 15 residues long. CDR3 nucleotide sequence: TGTGCCACCAGCAGGCCCTCGACGGCGGGGTATGGCTACACCTTC. It yields the protein CATSRPSTAGYGYTF.

The V and J genes are TRBV9 and TRBJ2-7, with 7 bases that match TRBD1. The CDR3 loop spans 15 amino acids. The J segment lost 2 bases and the V segment lost 4 bases, leaving 9 bases of the junction unmatched. The germline V gene encodes CDR1 SGDLS and CDR2 YYNGEE. The CDR3 loop reads CASSPSGTATYEQYF. The CDR3 nucleotides read TGTGCCAGCAGCCCGTCCGGGACAGCAACCTACGAGCAGTACTTC.

V gene TRBV15 combines with J gene TRBJ2-7; D may match TRBD1 or TRBD2 (5 bases each). Germline V gives CDR1 LNHNV, CDR2 YYDKDF (reference sequence). The CDR3 is 17 amino acids. V was pared by 5 bases and J by 2 bases, with 22 bases between. CDR3: CATSPKSGLRGAYEQYF. The CDR3, as DNA: TGTGCCACCAGCCCAAAGAGCGGTCTCCGAGGGGCCTACGAGCAGTACTTC.